The 12 T cell receptor beta chains below were found in one sample sequenced in a study of blood T cell repertoires in COVID-19. TCRdb's copy holds only in-frame clones and misses some; the assay was immunoSEQ multiplex PCR. Among nearly 200,000 clones listed, just under 85% were seen once. Sequencing input: peripheral blood. The receptors were sampled from a man aged 60-69 years with COVID-19, enrolled during active disease.

The J gene is TRBJ2-7, the V gene TRBV19, with D possibly TRBD1 on 6 matching bases. Deletions cut 1 base from V and 5 bases from J, with 18 bases between. CDR1 is LNHDA and CDR2 is SQIVND in the germline V gene (reference sequence). The CDR3 has 16 amino acids. The CDR3 bases are TGTGCCAGTAGTATAGTTAGCTATCCAGGGGCACACGAGCAGTACTTC. Its translation is CASSIVSYPGAHEQYF.

The chain is built from TRBV5-4 and TRBJ1-1; 8 bases fit TRBD1. Germline V gene data show CDR1 as SGHNT and CDR2 as YYREEE (reference sequence). The V segment lost 4 bases and the J segment 2 bases; nucleotides outside the gene matches: 7. CDR3 length equals 15 residues. The CDR3 region has the DNA TGTGCCAGCAGCCGAGGACAGGGAGGAAACACTGAAGCTTTCTTT. This sequence encodes CASSRGQGGNTEAFF.

The CDR3 loop is CASRDTQDYNEQFF. The DNA of the CDR3 is TGTGCCAGCAGGGACACTCAGGACTACAATGAGCAGTTCTTC. The gene calls are TRBV25-1 and TRBJ2-1; perhaps TRBD1 as D (5 bases). Germline V gene lookup returns CDR1 MGHDK and CDR2 SYGVNS. The CDR3 runs 14 residues. V lost 6 bases, J lost 3 bases, and 12 bases lay in between. Full variable domain (remainder filled in from reference TRBV25-1 and TRBJ2-1): EADIYQTPRYLVIGTGKKITLECSQTMGHDKMYWYQQDPGMELHLIHYSYGVNSTEKGDLSSESTVSRIRTEHFPLTLESARPSHTSQYLCASRDTQDYNEQFFGPGTRLTVL.

Note on this clone: The identical CDR3 is also encoded by other nucleotide sequences in the sample. The rearrangement links TRBV18 to TRBJ1-4; the D gene is possibly TRBD1 (5 bases). Germline V gene lookup returns CDR1 KGHSH and CDR2 LQKENI. The CDR3 sequence is 14 residues long. V was cut by 3 bases and J by 8 bases, with 13 bases left in between. CDR3 amino acids: CASSPGGPGEKLFF. The CDR3 nucleotides read TGTGCCAGCTCACCGGGGGGACCAGGGGAAAAACTGTTTTTT.

J is TRBJ2-7 and V is TRBV4-1, with a tentative D call TRBD1 (5 bases). CDR1 MGHRA and CDR2 YSYEKL come from the germline V gene. V was pared by 1 base and J by 6 bases, with 16 bases between. The CDR3 sequence is 15 residues long. The CDR3 DNA follows: TGCGCCAGCAGCCAAGCTGTGGGGCTGGGCTCCGAGCAGTACTTC. Its translation is CASSQAVGLGSEQYF.

The CDR3 loop reads CASSLGTVRTNEKLFF. CDR3 nucleotides: TGTGCCAGTAGTTTGGGGACAGTCCGGACTAATGAAAAACTGTTTTTT. J is TRBJ1-4 and V is TRBV19; the match to TRBD1 covers 7 bases. The V gene's germline CDR1 is LNHDA and CDR2 SQIVND (reference sequence). The CDR3 has 16 amino acids. V was pared by 5 bases and J by 2 bases, with 8 bases of the junction left unmatched.

The genes are TRBV7-3 and TRBJ1-5; TRBD1 matches 8 bases. The V gene's germline CDR1 is SGHTA and CDR2 FQGTGA. The CDR3 length is 19 residues. Trimming cost V 5 bases and J 7 bases; bases outside gene matches: 22. CDR3 region: CASSKQRGRRTGRGQPQHF. The CDR3, as DNA: TGTGCCAGCAGCAAACAAAGGGGCCGAAGGACAGGGAGGGGGCAGCCCCAGCATTTT.

V and J are TRBV6-5 and TRBJ1-2; the match to TRBD1 covers 8 bases. V shed 2 bases, J shed 13 bases, and the junction held 12 bases outside the gene matches. The CDR3 runs 14 residues. Germline V CDR1 and CDR2: MNHEY, SVGAGI. The CDR3 DNA is TGTGCCAGCAGTTACGTCGGGGGACAGGTCGTCGTCACCTTC. Protein sequence: CASSYVGGQVVVTF.

This chain uses TRBV28 with TRBJ2-7, with unresolved D. Trimming took off 3 bases at V and 3 bases at J, with 21 bases between the two ends. The CDR3 sequence is 17 residues long. Germline CDR1 and CDR2: MDHEN and SYDVKM. The CDR3 loop is CASSFYTAVSPRYEQYF. Here the CDR3 DNA reads TGTGCCAGCAGTTTTTATACGGCGGTCAGCCCGCGCTACGAGCAGTACTTC. The complete variable domain, with remaining parts taken from reference TRBV28 and TRBJ2-7, reads DVKVTQSSRYLVKRTGEKVFLECVQDMDHENMFWYRQDPGLGLRLIYFSYDVKMKEKGDIPEGYSVSREKKERFSLILESASTNQTSMYLCASSFYTAVSPRYEQYFGPGTRLTVT.

This clone was observed a single time. J is TRBJ1-4 and V is TRBV3-1 (or the pseudogene TRBV3-2); D not certain. Germline CDR1 is LGHDT and CDR2 is YNNKEL (reference sequence). This CDR3 is built from 13 residues. V gave up 5 bases and J gave up 4 bases, with 8 bases separating them. The CDR3 sequence is CASSYRDNEKLFF. In nucleotides, the CDR3 is TGTGCCAGCAGCTACAGAGATAATGAAAAACTGTTTTTT.

The chain is built from TRBV4-3 and TRBJ1-1, with D possibly being TRBD1 (6 bases). There are 14 residues in the CDR3. V was pared by 3 bases and J by 1 base, with 9 bases between. The germline gives CDR1 LGHNA, CDR2 YSLEER. In DNA, the CDR3 is TGCGCCAGCAGCCAGGGGACACCGAACACTGAAGCTTTCTTT. Translating it yields CASSQGTPNTEAFF.

The chain joins TRBV5-4 to TRBJ1-2; no clear D gene. The germline V and J ends were trimmed by 0 bases and 0 bases, with 9 bases remaining between them. Germline V gene sequence: CDR1 SGHNT, CDR2 YYREEE (reference sequence). This CDR3 spans 15 amino acids. The DNA of the CDR3 is TGTGCCAGCAGCTTGGGGCAGGAAGCTAACTATGGCTACACCTTC. It is translated as CASSLGQEANYGYTF. The full variable domain, with the rest looked up from reference TRBV5-4 and TRBJ1-2, is ETGVTQSPTHLIKTRGQQVTLRCSSQSGHNTVSWYQQALGQGPQFIFQYYREEENGRGNFPPRFSGLQFPNYSSELNVNALELDDSALYLCASSLGQEANYGYTFGSGTRLTVV.